This TCR beta chain comes out of a study of T cells in Graves' hyperthyroidism and ophthalmopathy. Regarding the study as a whole: The model foresaw ophthalmopathy a median about 6.5 months prior to onset. Ophthalmopathy was distinguished from stable hyperthyroidism by 13 V-J signatures.

Worth noting for this clonotype: Its antigen is currently unknown.

RNA transcripts yielded amplified TCR beta CDR3 regions. HTBI primers were employed in a first-round RT-PCR of the TCR CDR3. Each CDR3 protein gets one entry after TCRdb re-called the multiplex PCR reads with MiXCR. The sample carries 300,000 to 500,000 distinct CDR3 sequences, roughly 13% recorded once. Lactation, pregnancy, other autoimmune disease or uncontrolled infection excluded patients. The diagnostic basis comprised clinical symptoms, serum thyroxine and TRAb, thyroid ultrasound and orbital computed tomography. This clonotype was obtained from a man aged 45-60 years with Graves' ophthalmopathy. Source material: blood.

Here the CDR3 DNA reads TGTGCCATCAGTGATCAGGCTAACTATGGCTACACCTTC. It codes for CAISDQANYGYTF. The V gene is TRBV10-3, the J gene TRBJ1-2; D is uncertain. Germline CDR1 and CDR2: ENHRY and SYGVKD. CDR3 length equals 13 residues. V was cut by 3 bases and J by 0 bases, with 5 bases left in between.